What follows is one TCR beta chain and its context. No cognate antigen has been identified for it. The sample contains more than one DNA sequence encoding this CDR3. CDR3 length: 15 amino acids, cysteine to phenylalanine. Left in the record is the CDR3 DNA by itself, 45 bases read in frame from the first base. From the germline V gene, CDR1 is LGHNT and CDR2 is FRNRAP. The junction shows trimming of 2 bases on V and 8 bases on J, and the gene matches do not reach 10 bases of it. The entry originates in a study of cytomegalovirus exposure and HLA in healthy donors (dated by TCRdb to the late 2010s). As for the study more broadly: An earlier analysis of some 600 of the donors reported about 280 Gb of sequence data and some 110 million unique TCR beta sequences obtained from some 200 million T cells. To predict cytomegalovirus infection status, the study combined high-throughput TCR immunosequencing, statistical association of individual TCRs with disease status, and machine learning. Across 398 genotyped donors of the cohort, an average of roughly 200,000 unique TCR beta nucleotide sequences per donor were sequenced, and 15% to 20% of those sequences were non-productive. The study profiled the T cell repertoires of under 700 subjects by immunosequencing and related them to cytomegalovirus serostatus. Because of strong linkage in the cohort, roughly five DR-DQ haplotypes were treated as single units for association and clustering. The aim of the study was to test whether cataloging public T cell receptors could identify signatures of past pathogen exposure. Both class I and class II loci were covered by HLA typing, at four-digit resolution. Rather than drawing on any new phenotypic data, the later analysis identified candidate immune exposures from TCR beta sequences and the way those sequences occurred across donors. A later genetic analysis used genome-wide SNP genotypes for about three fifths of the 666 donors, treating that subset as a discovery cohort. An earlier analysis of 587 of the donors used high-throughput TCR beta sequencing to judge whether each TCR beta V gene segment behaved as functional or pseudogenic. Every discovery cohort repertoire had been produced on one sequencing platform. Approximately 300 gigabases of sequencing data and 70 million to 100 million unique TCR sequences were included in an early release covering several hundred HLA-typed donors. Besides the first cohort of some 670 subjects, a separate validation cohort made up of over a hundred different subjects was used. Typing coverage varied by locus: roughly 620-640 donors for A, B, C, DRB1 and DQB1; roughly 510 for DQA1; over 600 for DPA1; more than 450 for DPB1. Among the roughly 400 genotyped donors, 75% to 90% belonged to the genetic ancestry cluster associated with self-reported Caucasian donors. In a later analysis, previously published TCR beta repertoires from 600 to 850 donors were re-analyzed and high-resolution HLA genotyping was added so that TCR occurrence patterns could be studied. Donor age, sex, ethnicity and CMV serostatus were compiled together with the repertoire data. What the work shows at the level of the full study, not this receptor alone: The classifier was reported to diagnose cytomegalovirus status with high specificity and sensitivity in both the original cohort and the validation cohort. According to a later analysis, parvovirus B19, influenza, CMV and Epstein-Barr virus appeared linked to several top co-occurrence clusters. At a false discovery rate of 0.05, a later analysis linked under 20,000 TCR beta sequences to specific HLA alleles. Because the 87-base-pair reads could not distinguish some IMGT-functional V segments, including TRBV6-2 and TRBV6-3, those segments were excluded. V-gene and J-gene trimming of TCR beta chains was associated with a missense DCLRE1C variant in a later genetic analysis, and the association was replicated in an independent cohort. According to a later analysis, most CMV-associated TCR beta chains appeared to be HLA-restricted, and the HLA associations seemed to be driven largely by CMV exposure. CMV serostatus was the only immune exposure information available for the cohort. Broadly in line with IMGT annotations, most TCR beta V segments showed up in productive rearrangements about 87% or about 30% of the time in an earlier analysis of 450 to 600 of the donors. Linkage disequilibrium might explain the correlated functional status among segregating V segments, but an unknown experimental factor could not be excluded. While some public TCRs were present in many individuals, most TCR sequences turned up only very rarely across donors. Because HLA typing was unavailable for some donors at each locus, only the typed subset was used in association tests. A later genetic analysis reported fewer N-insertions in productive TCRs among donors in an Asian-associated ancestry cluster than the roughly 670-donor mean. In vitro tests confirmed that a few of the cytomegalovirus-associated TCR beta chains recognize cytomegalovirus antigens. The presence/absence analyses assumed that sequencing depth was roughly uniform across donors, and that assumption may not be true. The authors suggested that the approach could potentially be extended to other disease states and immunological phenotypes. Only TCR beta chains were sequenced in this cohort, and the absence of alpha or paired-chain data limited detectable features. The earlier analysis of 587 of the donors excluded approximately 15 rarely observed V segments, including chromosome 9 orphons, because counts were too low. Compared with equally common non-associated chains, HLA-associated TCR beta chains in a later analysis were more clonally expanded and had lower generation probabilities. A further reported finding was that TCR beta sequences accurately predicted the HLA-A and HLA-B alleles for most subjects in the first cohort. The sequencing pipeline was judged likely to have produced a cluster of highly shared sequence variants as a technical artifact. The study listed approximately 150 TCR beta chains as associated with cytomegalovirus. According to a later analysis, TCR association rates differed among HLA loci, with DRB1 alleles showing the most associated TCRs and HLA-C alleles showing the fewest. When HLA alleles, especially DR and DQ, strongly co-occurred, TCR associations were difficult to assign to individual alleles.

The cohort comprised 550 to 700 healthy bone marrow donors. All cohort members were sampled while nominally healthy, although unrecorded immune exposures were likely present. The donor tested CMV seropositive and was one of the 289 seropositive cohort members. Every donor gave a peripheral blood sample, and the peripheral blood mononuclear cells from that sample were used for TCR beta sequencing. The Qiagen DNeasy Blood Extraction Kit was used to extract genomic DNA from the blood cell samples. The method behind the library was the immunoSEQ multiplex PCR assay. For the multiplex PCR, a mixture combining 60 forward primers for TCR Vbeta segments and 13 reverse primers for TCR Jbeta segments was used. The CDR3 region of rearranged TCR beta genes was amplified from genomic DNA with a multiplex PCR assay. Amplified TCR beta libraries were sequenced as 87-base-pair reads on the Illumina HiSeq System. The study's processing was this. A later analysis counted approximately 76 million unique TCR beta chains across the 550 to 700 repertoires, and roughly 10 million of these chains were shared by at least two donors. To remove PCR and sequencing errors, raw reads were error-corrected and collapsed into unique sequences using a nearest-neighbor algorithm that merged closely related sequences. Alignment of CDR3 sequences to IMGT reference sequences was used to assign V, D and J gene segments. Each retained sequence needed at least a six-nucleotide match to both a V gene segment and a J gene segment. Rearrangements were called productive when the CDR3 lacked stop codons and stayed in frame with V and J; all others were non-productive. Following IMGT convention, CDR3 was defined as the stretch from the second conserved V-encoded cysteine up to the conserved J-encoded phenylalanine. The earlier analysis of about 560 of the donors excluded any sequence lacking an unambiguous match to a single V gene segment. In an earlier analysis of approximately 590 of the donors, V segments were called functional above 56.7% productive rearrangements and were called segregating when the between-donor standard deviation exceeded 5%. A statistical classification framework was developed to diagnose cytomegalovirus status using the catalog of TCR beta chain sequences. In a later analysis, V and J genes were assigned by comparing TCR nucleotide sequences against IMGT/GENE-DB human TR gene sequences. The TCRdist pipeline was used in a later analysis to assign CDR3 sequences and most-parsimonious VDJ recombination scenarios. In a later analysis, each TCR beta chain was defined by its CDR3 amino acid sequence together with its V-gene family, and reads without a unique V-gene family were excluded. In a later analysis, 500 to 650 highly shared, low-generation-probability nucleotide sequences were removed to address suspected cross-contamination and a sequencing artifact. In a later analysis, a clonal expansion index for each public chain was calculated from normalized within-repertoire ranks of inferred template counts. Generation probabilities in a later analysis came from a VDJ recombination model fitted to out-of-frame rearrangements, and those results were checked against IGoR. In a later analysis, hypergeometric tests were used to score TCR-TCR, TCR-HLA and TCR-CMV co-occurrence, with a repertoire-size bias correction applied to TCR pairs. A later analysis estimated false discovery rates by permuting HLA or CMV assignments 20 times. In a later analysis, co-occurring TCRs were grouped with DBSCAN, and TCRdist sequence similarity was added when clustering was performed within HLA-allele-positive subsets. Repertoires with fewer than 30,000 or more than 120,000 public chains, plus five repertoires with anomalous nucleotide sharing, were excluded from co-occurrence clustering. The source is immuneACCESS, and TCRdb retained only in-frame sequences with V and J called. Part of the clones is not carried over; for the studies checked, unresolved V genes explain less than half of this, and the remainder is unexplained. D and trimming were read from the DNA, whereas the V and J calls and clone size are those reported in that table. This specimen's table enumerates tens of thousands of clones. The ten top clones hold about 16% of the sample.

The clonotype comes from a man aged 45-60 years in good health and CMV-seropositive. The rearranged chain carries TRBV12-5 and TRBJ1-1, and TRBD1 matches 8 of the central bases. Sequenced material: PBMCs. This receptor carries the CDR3 CASGLNTGGKTEAFF. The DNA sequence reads TGTGCTAGTGGTTTGAATACAGGGGGGAAAACCGAAGCTTTCTTT.